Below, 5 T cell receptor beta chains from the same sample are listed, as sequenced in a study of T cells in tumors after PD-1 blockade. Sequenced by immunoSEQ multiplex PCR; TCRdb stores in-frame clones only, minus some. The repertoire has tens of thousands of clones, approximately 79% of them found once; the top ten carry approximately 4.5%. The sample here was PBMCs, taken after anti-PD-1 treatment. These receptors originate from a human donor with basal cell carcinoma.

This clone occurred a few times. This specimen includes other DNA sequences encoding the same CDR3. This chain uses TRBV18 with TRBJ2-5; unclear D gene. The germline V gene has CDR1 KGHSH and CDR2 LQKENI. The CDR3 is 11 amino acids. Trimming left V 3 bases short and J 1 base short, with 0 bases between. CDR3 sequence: CASSPQETQYF. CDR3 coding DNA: TGTGCCAGCTCACCCCAAGAGACCCAGTACTTC.

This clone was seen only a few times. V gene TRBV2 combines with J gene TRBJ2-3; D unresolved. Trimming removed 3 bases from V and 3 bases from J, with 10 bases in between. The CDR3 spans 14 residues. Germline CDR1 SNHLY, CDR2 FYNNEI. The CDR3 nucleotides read TGTGCCAGCAGTGATGGATCGCGGACAGATACGCAGTATTTT. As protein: CASSDGSRTDTQYF.

The CDR3: CASTAGPEGVPQHF. The CDR3, as DNA: TGTGCCAGCACGGCAGGGCCGGAGGGGGTGCCCCAGCATTTT. J is TRBJ1-5 and V is TRBV6-5; D is possibly TRBD1 (6 bases). Germline CDR1 MNHEY, CDR2 SVGAGI. The V and J ends lost 7 bases and 9 bases respectively, with 19 bases between them. This CDR3 comprises 14 residues.

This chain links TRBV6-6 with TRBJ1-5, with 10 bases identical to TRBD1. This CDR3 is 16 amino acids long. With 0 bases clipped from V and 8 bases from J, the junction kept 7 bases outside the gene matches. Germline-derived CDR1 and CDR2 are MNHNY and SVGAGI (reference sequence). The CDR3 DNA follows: TGTGCCAGCAGTTACTCGTCGGGACAGGGGAATGAGCCCCAGCATTTT. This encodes CASSYSSGQGNEPQHF.

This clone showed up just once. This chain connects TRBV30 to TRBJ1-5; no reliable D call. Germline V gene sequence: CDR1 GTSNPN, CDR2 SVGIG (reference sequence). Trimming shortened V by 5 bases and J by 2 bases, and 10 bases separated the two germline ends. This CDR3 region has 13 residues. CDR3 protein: CAWADWGNQPQHF. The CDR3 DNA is TGTGCCTGGGCCGACTGGGGCAATCAGCCCCAGCATTTT. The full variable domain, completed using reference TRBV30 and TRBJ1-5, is SQTIHQWPATLVQPVGSPLSLECTVEGTSNPNLYWYRQAAGRGLQLLFYSVGIGQISSEVPQNLSASRPQDRQFILSSKKLLLSDSGFYLCAWADWGNQPQHFGDGTRLSIL.